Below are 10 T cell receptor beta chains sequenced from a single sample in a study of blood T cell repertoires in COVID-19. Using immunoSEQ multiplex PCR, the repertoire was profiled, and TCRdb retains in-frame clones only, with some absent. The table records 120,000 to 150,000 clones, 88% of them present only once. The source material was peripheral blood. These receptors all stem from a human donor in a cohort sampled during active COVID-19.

As DNA, the CDR3 is TGTGCCAGCAGCTTAAGAGGTCAGGGGACAGATACGCAGTATTTT. As protein: CASSLRGQGTDTQYF. The J gene is TRBJ2-3, the V gene TRBV7-3, with D maybe TRBD1 (6 bases). Looked up from germline, CDR1 is SGHTA and CDR2 is FQGTGA. The germline V and J ends were trimmed by 1 base and 3 bases, with 11 bases remaining between them. The CDR3 is 15 residues long.

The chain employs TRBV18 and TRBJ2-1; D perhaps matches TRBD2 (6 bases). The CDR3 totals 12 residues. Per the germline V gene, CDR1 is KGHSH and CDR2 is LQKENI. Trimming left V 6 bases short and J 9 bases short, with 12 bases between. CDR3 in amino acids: CASSGGDGEQFF. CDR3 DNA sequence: TGTGCCAGCTCTGGAGGGGATGGTGAGCAGTTCTTC. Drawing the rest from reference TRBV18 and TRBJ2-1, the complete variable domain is NAGVMQNPRHLVRRRGQEARLRCSPMKGHSHVYWYRQLPEEGLKFMVYLQKENIIDESGMPKERFSAEFPKEGPSILRIQQVVRGDSAAYFCASSGGDGEQFFGPGTRLTVL.

DNA of the CDR3: TGTGCCAGCAGTCATGCCAACAGGGGTAACTACGAGCAGTACTTC. Residues: CASSHANRGNYEQYF. V gene TRBV25-1 combines with J gene TRBJ2-7, with 7 bases fitting TRBD1. This CDR3 spans 15 amino acids. After removal of 5 bases from V and 3 bases from J, the junction contained 10 bases not matched to a gene. Germline CDR1 reads MGHDK; CDR2 reads SYGVNS.

The CDR3 sequence: CASSETGGLAGNEQFF. CDR3 DNA sequence: TGCGCCAGCAGCGAGACCGGGGGACTAGCGGGAAATGAGCAGTTCTTC. The rearrangement uses TRBV5-1 and TRBJ2-1; 13 bases align to TRBD2. The J segment lost 7 bases and the V segment lost 4 bases, leaving 8 bases of the junction unmatched. The CDR3 runs to 16 residues. Germline assignment: CDR1 SGHRS and CDR2 YFSETQ.

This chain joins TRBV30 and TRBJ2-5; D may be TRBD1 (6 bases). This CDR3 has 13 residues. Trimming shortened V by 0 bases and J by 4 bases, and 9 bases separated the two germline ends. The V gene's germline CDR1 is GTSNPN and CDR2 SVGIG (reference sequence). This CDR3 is CAWSVTGTETQYF. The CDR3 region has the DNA TGTGCCTGGAGTGTAACAGGGACAGAGACCCAGTACTTC.

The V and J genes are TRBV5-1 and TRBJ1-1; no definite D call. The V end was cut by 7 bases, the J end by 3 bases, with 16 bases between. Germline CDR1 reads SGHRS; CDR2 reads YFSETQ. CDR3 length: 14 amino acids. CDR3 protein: CASGREQTHTEAFF. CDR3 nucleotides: TGCGCCAGCGGGAGGGAACAGACACACACTGAAGCTTTCTTT.

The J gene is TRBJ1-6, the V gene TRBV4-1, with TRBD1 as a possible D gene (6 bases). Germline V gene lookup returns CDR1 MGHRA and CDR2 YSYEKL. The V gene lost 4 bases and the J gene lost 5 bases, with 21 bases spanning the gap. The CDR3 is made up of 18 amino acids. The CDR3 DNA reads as TGCGCCAGCAGCCGAGAAGTCCCCCAGGGGCAGGATAATTCACCCCTCCACTTT. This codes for CASSREVPQGQDNSPLHF.

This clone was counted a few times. This CDR3 is CSAGTGSTYNEQFF. CDR3 nucleotides: TGCAGCGCCGGGACAGGGTCAACATACAATGAGCAGTTCTTC. The chain is built from TRBV29-1 and TRBJ2-1; 9 nucleotides line up with TRBD1. The trim removed 7 bases at V and 4 bases at J, leaving 8 bases unmatched. Germline V lookup: CDR1 SQVTM, CDR2 ANQGSEA. The CDR3 covers 14 residues.

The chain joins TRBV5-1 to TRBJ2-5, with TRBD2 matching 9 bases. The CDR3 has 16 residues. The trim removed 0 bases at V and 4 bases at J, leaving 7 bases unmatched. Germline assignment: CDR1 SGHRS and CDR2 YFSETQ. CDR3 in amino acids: CASSLVSGSTSETQYF. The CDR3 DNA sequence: TGCGCCAGCAGCTTGGTTAGCGGGAGTACTTCAGAGACCCAGTACTTC.

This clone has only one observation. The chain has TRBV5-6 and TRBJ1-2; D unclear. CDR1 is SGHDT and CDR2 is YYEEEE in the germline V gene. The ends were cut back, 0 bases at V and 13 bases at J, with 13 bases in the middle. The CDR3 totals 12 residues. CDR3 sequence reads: CASSLAPRSRTF. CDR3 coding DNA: TGTGCCAGCAGCTTGGCTCCCCGGAGTCGCACCTTC.